This T cell receptor (beta chain) was captured in a study of blood T cells in healthy people across ages. V dropped 5 bases and J dropped 0; count of bases not matched to a gene: 10. The CDR3 is made up of 17 amino acids. Germline CDR1 reads LNHNV; CDR2 reads YYDKDF (reference sequence). Samples each had at least 6 micrograms of total RNA extracted. For this clonotype: The target antigen is unknown.

Sample-barcoded 5' priming and a J-beta primer mix drove a second PCR of roughly 6 to 12 cycles. TCRdb re-derived calls from the 5' RACE reads in MiXCR, one entry per CDR3 protein. The sample carries approximately 1.5 million distinct CDR3 sequences, 35% to 45% recorded once. Overall study findings and caveats: Expanded clonotype shifts may have been confounded, as the donors had an unknown CMV status. Per million T cells, the diversity of TCR beta decreased roughly linearly as age advanced. It was the long-lived donors that had more naive CD4+ cells and higher diversity than aged donors.

Specimen: blood. The clonotype originates from a woman aged 18-29 years in good health. The chain carries TRBV15 and TRBJ1-1, with 9 bases fitting TRBD1. CDR3 DNA: TGTGCCACCAGCGGATTCGGGACAGGGAGCTTGAACACTGAAGCTTTCTTT. Translating it yields CATSGFGTGSLNTEAFF.